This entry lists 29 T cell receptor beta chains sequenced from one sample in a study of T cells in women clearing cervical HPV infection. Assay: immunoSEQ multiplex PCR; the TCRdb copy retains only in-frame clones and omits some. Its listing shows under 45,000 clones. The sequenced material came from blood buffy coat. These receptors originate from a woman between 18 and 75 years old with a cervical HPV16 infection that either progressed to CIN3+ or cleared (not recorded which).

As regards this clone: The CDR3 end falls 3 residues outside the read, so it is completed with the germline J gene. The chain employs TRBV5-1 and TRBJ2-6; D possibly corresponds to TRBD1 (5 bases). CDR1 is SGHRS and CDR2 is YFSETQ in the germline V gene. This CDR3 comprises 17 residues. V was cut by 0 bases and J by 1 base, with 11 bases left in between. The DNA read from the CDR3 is TGCGCCAGCAGCTTGGAGGGAAGGGGTTCTGGGGCCAACGTC. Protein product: CASSLEGRGSGANV. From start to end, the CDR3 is CASSLEGRGSGANVLTF.

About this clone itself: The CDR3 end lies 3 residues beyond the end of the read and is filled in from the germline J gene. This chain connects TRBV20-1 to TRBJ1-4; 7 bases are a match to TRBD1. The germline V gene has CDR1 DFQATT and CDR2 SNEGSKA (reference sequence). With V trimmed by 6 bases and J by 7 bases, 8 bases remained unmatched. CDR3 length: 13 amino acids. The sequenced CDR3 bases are TGCAGTGCGCGGACAGGAGCGGGTGAAAAA. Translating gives CSARTGAGEK. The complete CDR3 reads CSARTGAGEKLFF.

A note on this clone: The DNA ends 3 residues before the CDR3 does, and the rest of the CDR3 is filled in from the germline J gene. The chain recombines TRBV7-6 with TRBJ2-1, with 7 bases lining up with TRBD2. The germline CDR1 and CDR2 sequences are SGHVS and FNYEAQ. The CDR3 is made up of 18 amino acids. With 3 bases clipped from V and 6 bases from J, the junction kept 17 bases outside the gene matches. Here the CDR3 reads CASSFRSGGTPPGNEQFF. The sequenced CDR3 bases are TGTGCCAGCAGCTTTCGCTCGGGGGGAACCCCCCCGGGCAATGAG.

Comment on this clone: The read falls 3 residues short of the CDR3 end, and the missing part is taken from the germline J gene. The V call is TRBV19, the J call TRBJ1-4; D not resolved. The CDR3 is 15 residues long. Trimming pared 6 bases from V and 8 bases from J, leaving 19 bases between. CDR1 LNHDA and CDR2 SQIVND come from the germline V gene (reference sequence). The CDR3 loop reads CASRPRGKGEEKLFF. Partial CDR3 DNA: TGTGCCAGTAGACCCCGCGGGAAGGGAGAGGAAAAA.

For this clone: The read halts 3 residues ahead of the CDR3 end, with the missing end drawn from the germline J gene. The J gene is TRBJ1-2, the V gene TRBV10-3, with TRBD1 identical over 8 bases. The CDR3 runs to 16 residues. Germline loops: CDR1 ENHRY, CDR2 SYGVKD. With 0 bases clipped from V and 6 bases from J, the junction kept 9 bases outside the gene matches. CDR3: CAISESIGRGQDGYTF. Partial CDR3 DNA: TGTGCCATCAGTGAGTCGATAGGCAGGGGGCAGGATGGC.

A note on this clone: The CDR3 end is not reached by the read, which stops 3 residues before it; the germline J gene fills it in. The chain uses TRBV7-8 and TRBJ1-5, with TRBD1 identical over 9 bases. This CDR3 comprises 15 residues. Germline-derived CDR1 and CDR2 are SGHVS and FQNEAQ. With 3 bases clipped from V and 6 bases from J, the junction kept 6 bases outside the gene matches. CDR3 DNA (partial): TGTGCCAGCAGCTTGGTGGACAGGGGCGGTCAGCCC. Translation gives CASSLVDRGGQP. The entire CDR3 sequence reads CASSLVDRGGQPQHF.

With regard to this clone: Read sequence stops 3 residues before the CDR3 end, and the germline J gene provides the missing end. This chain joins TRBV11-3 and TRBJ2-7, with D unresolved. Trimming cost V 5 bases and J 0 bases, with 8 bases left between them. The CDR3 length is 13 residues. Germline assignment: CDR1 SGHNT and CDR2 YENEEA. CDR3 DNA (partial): TGTGCCAGCAGCAACCGGGTCTCCTACGAG. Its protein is CASSNRVSYE. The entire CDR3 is CASSNRVSYEQYF.

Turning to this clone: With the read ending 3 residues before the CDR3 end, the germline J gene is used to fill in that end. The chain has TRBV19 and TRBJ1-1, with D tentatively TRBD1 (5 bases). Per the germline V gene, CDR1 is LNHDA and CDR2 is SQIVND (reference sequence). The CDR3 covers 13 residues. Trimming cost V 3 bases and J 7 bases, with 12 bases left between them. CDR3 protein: CASSILQASEAFF. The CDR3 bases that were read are TGTGCCAGTAGTATTTTACAGGCGAGTGAA.

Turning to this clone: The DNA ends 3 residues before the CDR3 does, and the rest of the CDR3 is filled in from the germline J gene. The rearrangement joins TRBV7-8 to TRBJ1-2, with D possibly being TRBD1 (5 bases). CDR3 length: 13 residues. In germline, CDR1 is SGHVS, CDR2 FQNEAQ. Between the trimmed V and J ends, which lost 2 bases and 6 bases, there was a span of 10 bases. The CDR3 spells CASSLWQGDGYTF. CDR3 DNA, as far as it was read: TGTGCCAGCAGCTTATGGCAGGGCGATGGC.

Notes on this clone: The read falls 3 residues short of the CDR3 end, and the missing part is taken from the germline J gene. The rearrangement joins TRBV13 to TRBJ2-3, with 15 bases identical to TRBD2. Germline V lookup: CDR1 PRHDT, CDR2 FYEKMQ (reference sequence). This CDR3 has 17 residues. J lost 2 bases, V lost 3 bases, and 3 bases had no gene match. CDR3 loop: CASSFGTSGGSTDTQYF. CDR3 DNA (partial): TGTGCCAGCAGCTTTGGGACTAGCGGGGGGTCCACAGATACG.

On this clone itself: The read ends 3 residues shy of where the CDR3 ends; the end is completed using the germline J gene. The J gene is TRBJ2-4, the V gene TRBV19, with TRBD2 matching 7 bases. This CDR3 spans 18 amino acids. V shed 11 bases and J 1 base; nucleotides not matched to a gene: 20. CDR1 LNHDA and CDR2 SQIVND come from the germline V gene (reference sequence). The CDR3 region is CARRPGGGIGKAKNIQYF. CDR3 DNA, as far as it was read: TGTGCCCGCAGGCCCGGGGGAGGGATTGGGAAGGCCAAAAACATT.

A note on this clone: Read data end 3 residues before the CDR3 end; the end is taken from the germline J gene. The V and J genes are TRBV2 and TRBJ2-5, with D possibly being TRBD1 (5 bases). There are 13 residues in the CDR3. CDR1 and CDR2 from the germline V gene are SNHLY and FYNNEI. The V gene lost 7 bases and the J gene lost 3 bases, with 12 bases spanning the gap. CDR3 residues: CASTDPGKETQYF. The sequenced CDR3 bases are TGTGCCAGCACTGACCCAGGGAAAGAGACC.

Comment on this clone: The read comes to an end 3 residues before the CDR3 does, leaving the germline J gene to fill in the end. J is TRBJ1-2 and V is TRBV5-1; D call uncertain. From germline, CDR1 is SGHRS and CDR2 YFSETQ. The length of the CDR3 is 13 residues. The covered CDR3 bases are TGCGCCAGCAGCCGTGGTGAGGTCTGGGGC. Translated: CASSRGEVWG. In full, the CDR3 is CASSRGEVWGYTF. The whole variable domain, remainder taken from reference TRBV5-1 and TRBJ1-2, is KAGVTQTPRYLIKTRGQQVTLSCSPISGHRSVSWYQQTPGQGLQFLFEYFSETQRNKGNFPGRFSGRQFSNSRSEMNVSTLELGDSALYLCASSRGEVWGYTFGSGTRLTVV.

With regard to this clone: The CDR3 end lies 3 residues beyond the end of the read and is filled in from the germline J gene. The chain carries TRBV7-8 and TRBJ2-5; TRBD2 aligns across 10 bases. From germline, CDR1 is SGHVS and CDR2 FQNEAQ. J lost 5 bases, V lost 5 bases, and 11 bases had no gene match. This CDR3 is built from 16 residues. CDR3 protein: CASSLQASGGLETQYF. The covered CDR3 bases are TGTGCCAGCAGCCTCCAGGCTAGCGGGGGCTTGGAGACC. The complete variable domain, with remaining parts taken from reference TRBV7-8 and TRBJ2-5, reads GAGVSQSPRYKVAKRGQDVALRCDPISGHVSLFWYQQALGQGPEFLTYFQNEAQLDKSGLPSDRFFAERPEGSVSTLKIQRTQQEDSAVYLCASSLQASGGLETQYFGPGTRLLVL.

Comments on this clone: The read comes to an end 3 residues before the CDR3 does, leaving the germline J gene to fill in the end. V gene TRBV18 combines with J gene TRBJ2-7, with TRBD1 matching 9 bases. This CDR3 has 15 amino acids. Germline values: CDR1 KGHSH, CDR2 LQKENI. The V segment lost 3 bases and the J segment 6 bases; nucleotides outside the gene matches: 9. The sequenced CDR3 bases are TGTGCCAGCTCACCGCCGGGACAGGGTCTTTCCGAG. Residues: CASSPPGQGLSE. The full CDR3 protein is CASSPPGQGLSEQYF.

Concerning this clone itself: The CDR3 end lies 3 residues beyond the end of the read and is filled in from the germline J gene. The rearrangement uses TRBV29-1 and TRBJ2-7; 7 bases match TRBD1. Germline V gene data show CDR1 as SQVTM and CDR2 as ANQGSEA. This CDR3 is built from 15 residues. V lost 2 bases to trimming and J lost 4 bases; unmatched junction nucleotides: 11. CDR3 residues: CSVEKGGQDLYEQYF. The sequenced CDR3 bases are TGCAGCGTTGAAAAGGGCGGACAGGACCTTTACGAG.

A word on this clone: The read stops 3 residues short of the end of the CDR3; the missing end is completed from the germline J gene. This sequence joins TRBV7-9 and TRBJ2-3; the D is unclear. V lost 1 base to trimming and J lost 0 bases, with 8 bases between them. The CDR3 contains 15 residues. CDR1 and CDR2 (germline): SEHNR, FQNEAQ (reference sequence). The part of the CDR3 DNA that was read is TGTGCCAGCAGCTTAGTCACAGCAAGCACAGATACG. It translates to CASSLVTASTDT. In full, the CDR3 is CASSLVTASTDTQYF.

The CDR3 spells CASSKFRGGSYNEQFF. Partial CDR3 DNA: TGTGCCAGTAGCAAATTCAGAGGGGGCTCCTACAATGAG. The V and J genes are TRBV19 and TRBJ2-1; D possibly corresponds to TRBD1 (6 bases). Coverage ceases 3 residues before the CDR3 finishes, and the germline J gene fills in the end. V lost 6 bases to trimming and J lost 0 bases, with 15 bases between them. Germline lookup yields CDR1 LNHDA and CDR2 SQIVND (reference sequence). The CDR3 is made up of 16 amino acids.

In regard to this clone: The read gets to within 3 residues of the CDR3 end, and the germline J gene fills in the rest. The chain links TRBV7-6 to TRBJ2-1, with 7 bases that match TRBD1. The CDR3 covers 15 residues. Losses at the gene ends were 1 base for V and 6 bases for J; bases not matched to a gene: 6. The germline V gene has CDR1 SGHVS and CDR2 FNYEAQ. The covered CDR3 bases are TGTGCCAGCAGCTTAGGTGGGACAGCCTCCAATGAG. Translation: CASSLGGTASNE. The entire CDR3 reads CASSLGGTASNEQFF.

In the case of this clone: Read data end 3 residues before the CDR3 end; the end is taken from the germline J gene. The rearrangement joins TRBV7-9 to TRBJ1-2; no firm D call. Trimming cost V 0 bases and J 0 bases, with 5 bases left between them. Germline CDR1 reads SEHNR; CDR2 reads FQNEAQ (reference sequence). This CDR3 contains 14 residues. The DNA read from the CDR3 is TGTGCCAGCAGCTTAGCTCCGGCTAACTATGGC. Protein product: CASSLAPANYG. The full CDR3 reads CASSLAPANYGYTF.

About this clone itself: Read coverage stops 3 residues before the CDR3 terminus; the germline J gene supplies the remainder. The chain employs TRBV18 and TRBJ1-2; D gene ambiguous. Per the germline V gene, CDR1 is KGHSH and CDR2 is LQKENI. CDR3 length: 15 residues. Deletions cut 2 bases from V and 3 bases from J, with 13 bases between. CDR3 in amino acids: CASSPGPGSDYGYTF. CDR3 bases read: TGTGCCAGCTCACCAGGTCCGGGGTCCGACTATGGC.

CDR3: CASSSLLAGGSTDTQYF. The CDR3 DNA, read in part, is TGTGCCAGCAGCTCACTTCTTGCGGGGGGGAGCACAGATACG. The V gene is TRBV7-3, the J gene TRBJ2-3, with 9 positions matching TRBD2. The sequence runs out 3 residues before the end of the CDR3; the remainder is reconstructed from the germline J gene. Germline CDR1 is SGHTA and CDR2 is FQGTGA. The CDR3 covers 17 residues. After removal of 4 bases from V and 0 bases from J, the junction contained 8 bases not matched to a gene.

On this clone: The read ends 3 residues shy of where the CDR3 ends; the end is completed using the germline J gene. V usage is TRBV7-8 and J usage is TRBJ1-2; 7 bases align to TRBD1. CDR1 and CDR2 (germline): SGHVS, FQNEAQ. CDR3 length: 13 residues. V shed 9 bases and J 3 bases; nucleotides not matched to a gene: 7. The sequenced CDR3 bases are TGTGCCAGTTGGACAGGAGGAGACTATGGC. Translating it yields CASWTGGDYG. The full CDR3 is CASWTGGDYGYTF.

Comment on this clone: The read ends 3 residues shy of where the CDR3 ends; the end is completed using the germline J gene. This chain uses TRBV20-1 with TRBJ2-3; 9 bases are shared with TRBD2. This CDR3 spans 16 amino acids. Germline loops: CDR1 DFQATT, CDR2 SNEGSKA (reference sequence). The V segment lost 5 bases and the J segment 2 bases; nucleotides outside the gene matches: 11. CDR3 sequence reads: CSAYSFAGGFTDTQYF. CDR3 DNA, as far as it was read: TGCAGTGCTTATTCCTTTGCGGGGGGGTTCACAGATACG.

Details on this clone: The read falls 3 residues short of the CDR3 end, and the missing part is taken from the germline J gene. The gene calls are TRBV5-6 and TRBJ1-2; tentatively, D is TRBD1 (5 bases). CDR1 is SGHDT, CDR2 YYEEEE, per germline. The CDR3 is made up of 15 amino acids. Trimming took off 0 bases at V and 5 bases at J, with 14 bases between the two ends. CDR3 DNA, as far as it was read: TGTGCCAGCAGCTTGGGGACCAGTGGGGGGTATGGC. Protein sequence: CASSLGTSGGYG. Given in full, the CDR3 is CASSLGTSGGYGYTF. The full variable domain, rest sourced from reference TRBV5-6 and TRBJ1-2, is DAGVTQSPTHLIKTRGQQVTLRCSPKSGHDTVSWYQQALGQGPQFIFQYYEEEERQRGNFPDRFSGHQFPNYSSELNVNALLLGDSALYLCASSLGTSGGYGYTFGSGTRLTVV.

The sequenced part of the CDR3 DNA is TGCGCCACCTCCAGGGGGCAGTCCTACGAG. It yields the protein CATSRGQSYE. The whole CDR3 protein reads CATSRGQSYEQYF. This sequence joins TRBV10-1 and TRBJ2-7; 8 bases agree with TRBD1. The read ends 3 residues before the CDR3 terminus; that terminus is restored from the germline J gene. The CDR3 spans 13 residues. Germline CDR1 WNHNN, CDR2 SYGVQD (reference sequence). V was clipped by 10 bases and J by 1 base; unmatched bases: 6.

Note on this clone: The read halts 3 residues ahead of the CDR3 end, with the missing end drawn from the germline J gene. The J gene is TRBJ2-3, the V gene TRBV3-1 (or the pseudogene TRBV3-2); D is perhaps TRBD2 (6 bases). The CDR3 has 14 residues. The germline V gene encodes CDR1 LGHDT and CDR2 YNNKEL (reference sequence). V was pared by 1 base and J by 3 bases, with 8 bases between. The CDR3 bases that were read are TGTGCCAGCAGCCAAGGGGACTCGACAGATACG. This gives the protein CASSQGDSTDT. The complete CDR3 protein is CASSQGDSTDTQYF.

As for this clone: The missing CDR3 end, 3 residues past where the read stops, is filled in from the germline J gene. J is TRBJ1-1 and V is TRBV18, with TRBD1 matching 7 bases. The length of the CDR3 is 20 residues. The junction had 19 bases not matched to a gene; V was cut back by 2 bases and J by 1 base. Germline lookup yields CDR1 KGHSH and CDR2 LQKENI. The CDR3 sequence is CASSPRLRTGFRVANTEAFF. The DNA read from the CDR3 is TGTGCCAGCTCACCAAGATTAAGGACAGGATTCCGAGTAGCGAACACTGAA.

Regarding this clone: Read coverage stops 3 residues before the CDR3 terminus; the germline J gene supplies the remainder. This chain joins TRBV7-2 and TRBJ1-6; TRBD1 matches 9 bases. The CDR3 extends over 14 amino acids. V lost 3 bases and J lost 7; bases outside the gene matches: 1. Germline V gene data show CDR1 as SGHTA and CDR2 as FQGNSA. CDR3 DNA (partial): TGTGCCAGCAGCTTTGGACAGGGGAATTCACCC. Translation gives CASSFGQGNSP. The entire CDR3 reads CASSFGQGNSPLHF.